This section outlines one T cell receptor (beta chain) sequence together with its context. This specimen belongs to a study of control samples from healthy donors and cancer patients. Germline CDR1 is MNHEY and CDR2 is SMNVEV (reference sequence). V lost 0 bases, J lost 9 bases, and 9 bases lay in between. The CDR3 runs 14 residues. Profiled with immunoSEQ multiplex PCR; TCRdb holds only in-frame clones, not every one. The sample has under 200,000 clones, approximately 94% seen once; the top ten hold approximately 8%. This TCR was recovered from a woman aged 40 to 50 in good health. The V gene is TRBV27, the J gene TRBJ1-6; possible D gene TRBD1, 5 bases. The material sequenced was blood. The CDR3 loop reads CASSLSTVISPLHF. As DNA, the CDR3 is TGTGCCAGCAGTTTATCGACAGTCATTTCACCCCTCCACTTT.